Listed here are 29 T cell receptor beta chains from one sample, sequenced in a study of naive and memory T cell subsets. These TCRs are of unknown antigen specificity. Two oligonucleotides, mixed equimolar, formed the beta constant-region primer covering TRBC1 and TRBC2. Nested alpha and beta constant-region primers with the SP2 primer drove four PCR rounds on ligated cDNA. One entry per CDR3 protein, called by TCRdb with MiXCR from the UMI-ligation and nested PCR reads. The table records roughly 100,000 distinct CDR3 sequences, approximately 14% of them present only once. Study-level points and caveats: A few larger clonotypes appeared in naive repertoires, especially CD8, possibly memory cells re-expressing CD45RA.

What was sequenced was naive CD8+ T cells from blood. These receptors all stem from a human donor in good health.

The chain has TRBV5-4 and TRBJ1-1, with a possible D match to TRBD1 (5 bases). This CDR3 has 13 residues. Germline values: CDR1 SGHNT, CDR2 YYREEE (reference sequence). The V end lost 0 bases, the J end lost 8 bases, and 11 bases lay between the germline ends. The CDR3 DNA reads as TGTGCCAGCAGCTTGGCCATGACAGAAGAAGCTTTCTTT. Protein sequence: CASSLAMTEEAFF.

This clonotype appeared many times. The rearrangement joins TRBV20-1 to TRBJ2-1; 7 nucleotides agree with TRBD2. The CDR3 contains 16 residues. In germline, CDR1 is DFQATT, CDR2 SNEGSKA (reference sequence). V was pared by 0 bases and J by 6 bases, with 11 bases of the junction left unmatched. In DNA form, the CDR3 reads TGCAGTGCTAGAGATTTGGGTGGGAGGGTCGTCAATGAGCAGTTCTTC. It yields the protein CSARDLGGRVVNEQFF.

CDR3 sequence (DNA): TGTGCCAGCAGTTACACGCCGACAGGCTCTGGGGCCAACGTCCTGACTTTC. This encodes CASSYTPTGSGANVLTF. This chain uses TRBV6-6 with TRBJ2-6, with D perhaps TRBD1 (6 bases). Germline values: CDR1 MNHNY, CDR2 SVGAGI (reference sequence). The CDR3 extends over 17 amino acids. With 2 bases removed from V and 0 bases from J, the gap between germline ends came to 11 bases.

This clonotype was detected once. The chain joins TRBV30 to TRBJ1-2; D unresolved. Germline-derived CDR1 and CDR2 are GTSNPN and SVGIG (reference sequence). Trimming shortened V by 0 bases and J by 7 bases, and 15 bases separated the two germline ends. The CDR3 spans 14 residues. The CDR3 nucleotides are TGTGCCTGGAGTGTACCTCCCCTATATGGTGGCTACACCTTC. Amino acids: CAWSVPPLYGGYTF.

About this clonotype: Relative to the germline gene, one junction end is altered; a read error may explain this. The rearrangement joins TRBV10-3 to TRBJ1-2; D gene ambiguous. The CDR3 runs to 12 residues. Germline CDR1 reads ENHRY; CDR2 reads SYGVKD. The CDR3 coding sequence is TGTGCCATCAGTGAGTCGGCAGGCGTCACCCTCTTC. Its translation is CAISESAGVTLF.

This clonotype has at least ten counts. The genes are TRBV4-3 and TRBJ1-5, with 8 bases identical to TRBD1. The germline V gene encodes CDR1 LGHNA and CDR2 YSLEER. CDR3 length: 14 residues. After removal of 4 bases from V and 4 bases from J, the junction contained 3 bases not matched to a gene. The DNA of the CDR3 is TGCGCCAGCAGCCTCGACAGGGGAAATCAGCCCCAGCATTTT. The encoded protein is CASSLDRGNQPQHF.

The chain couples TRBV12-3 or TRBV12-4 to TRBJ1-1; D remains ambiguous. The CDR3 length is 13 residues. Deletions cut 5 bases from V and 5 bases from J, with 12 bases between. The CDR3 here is CASSPGRGTEAFF. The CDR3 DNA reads TGTGCCAGCAGTCCGGGCCGAGGGACTGAAGCTTTCTTT.

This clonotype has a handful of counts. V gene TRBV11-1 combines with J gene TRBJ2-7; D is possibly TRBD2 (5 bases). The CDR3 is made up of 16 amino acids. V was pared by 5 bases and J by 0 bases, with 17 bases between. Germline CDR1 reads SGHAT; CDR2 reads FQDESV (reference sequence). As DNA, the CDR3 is TGTGCCAGCAGCCCTACGACTCCGGGGAGCTCCTACGAGCAGTACTTC. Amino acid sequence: CASSPTTPGSSYEQYF.

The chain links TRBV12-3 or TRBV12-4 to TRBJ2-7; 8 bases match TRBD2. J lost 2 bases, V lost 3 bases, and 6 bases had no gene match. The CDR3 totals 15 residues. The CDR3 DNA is TGTGCCAGCAGTTTTGGTAGCGGGGCCACCTACGAGCAGTACTTC. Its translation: CASSFGSGATYEQYF.

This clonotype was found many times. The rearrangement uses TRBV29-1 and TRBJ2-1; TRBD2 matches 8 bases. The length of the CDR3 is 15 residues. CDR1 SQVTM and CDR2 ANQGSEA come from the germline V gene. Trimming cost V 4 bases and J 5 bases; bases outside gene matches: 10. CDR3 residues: CSVVTVAGLNNEQFF. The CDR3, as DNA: TGCAGCGTTGTCACGGTAGCGGGATTAAACAATGAGCAGTTCTTC.

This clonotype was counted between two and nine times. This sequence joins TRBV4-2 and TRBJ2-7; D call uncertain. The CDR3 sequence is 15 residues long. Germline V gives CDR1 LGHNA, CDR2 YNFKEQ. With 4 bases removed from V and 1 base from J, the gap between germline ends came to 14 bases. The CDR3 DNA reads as TGTGCCAGCAGCCCAGGCTCCGACTGGTCCTACGAGCAGTACTTC. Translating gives CASSPGSDWSYEQYF.

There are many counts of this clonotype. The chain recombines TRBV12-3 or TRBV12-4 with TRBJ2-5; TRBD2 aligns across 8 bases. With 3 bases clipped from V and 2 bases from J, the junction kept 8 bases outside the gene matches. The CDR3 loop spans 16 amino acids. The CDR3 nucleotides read TGTGCCAGCAGTTTTTATTTACGGGAGGGGCAAGAGACCCAGTACTTC. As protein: CASSFYLREGQETQYF.

In nucleotides, the CDR3 is TGCAGTGCTACAATCTCCTGGACAGGGGCGTACGAGCAGTACTTC. Its protein product is CSATISWTGAYEQYF. The chain links TRBV20-1 to TRBJ2-7, with TRBD1 matching 9 bases. Germline V CDR1 and CDR2: DFQATT, SNEGSKA (reference sequence). Trimming at V came to 4 bases and at J to 4 bases, leaving 11 bases not matched to a gene. This CDR3 is 15 amino acids long.

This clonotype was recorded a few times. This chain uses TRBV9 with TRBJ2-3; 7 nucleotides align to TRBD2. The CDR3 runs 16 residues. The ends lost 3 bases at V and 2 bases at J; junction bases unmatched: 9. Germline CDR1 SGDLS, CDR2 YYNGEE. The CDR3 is CASSATSSGLTDTQYF. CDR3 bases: TGTGCCAGCAGCGCCACTTCTAGCGGACTCACAGATACGCAGTATTTT.

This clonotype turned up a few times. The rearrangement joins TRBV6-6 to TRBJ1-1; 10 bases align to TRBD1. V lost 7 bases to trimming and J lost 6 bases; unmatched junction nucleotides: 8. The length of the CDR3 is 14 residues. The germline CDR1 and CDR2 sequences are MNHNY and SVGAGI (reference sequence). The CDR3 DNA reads TGTGCCAGCACCCCTGGACAGGGGGGGCCTGAAGCTTTCTTT. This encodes CASTPGQGGPEAFF.

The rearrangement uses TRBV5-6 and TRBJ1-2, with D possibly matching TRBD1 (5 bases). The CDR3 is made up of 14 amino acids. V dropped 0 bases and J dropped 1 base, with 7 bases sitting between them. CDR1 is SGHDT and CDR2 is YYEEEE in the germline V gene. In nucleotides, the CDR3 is TGTGCCAGCAGCTTGGCGGGGGATAACTATGGCTACACCTTC. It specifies CASSLAGDNYGYTF.

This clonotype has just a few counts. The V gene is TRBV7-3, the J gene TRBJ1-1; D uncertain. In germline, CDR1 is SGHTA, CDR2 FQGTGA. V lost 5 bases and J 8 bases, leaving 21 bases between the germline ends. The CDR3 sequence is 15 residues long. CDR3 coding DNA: TGTGCCAGCAGCCCCCCGGGTGTGTTGCCTTCGGAAGCTTTCTTT. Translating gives CASSPPGVLPSEAFF.

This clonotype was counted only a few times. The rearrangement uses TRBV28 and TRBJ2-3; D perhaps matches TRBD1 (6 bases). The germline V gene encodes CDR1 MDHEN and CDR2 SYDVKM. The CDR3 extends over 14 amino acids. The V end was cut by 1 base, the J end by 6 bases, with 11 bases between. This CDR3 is CASSLSGASDTQYF. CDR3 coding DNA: TGTGCCAGCAGTTTATCAGGGGCTTCGGATACGCAGTATTTT.

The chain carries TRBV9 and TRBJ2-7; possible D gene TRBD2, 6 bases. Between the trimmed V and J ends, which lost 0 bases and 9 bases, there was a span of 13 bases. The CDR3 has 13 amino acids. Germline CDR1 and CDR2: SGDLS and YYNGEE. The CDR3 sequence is CASSVDSGEPQYF. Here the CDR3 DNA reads TGTGCCAGCAGCGTAGATAGCGGAGAGCCGCAGTACTTC.

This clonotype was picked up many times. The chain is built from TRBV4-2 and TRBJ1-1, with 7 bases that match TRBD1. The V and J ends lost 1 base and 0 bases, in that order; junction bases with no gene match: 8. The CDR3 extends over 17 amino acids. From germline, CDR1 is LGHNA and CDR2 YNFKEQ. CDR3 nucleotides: TGTGCCAGCAGCCAAGGTGCTACAGGGGCCTTGAACACTGAAGCTTTCTTT. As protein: CASSQGATGALNTEAFF.

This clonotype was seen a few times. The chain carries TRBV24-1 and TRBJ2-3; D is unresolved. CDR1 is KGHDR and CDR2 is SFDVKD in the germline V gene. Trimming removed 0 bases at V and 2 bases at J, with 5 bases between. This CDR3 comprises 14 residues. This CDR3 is CATSDLISTDTQYF. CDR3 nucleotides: TGTGCCACCAGTGATTTGATATCCACAGATACGCAGTATTTT.

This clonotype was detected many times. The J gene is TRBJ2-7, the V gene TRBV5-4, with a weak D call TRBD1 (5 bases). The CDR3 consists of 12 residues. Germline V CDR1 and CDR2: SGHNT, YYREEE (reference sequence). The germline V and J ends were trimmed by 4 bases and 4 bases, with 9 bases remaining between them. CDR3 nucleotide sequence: TGTGCCAGCAGCACGGACACATACGAGCAGTACTTC. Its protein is CASSTDTYEQYF. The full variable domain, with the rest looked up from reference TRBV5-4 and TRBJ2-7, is ETGVTQSPTHLIKTRGQQVTLRCSSQSGHNTVSWYQQALGQGPQFIFQYYREEENGRGNFPPRFSGLQFPNYSSELNVNALELDDSALYLCASSTDTYEQYFGPGTRLTVT.

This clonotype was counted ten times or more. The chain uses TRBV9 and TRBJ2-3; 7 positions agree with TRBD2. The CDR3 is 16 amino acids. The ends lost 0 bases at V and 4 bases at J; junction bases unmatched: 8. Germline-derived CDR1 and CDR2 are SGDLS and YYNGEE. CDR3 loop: CASSVEGAGDADTQYF. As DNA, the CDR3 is TGTGCCAGCAGCGTAGAAGGTGCGGGAGATGCAGATACGCAGTATTTT.

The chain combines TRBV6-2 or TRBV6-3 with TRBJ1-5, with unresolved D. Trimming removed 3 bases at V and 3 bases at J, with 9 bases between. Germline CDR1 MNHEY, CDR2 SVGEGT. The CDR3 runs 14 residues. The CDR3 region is CASSYRANNQPQHF. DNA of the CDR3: TGTGCCAGCAGTTATCGGGCCAACAATCAGCCCCAGCATTTT.

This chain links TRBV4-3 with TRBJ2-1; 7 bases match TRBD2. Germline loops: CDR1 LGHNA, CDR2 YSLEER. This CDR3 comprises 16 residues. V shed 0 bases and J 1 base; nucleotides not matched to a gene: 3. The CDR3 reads CASSQDGGGSYNEQFF. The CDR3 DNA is TGCGCCAGCAGCCAAGATGGCGGGGGATCCTACAATGAGCAGTTCTTC.

CDR3 coding DNA: TGTGCCAGCAGCGACCGGGACGGGACCTACAATGAGCAGTTCTTC. Its protein product is CASSDRDGTYNEQFF. V and J are TRBV9 and TRBJ2-1; D tentatively reads TRBD1 or TRBD2 (5 bases each). Trimming removed 3 bases at V and 2 bases at J, with 12 bases between. Germline V gene sequence: CDR1 SGDLS, CDR2 YYNGEE. The CDR3 extends over 15 amino acids.

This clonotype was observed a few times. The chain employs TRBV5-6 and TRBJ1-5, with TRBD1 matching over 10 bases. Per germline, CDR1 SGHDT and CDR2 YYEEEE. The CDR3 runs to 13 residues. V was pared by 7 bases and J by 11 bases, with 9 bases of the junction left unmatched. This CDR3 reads CASGQGGELSQHF. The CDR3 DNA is TGTGCCAGCGGACAGGGGGGCGAGTTGTCCCAGCATTTT.

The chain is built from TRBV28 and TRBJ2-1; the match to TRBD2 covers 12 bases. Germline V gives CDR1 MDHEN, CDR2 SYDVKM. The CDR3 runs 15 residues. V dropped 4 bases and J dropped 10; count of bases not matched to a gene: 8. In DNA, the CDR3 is TGTGCCAGCAGTTGGTCTAGCGGGGGGGCTAGAGAGCAGTTCTTC. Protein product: CASSWSSGGAREQFF. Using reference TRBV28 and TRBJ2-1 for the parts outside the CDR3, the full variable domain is DVKVTQSSRYLVKRTGEKVFLECVQDMDHENMFWYRQDPGLGLRLIYFSYDVKMKEKGDIPEGYSVSREKKERFSLILESASTNQTSMYLCASSWSSGGAREQFFGPGTRLTVL.

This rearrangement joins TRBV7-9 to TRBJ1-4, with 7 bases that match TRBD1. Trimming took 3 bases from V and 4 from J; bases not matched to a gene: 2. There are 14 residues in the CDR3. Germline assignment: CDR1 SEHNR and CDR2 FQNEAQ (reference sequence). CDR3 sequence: CASSLTGNNEKLFF. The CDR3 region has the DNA TGTGCCAGCAGCTTGACAGGGAATAATGAAAAACTGTTTTTT.